This T cell receptor beta chain originates from a study of shared clonotypes between healthy human individuals. Study conclusions and caveats: Only a few donors were included, so the genetic and exposure-history diversity represented was limited.

Of note for this clone: Its target is unknown.

The donors, healthy adults who were HIV-negative, had experienced no recent acute infections or vaccinations. Per germline, CDR1 MNHEY and CDR2 SMNVEV (reference sequence). The CDR3 is 14 amino acids. With V trimmed by 4 bases and J by 7 bases, 6 bases remained unmatched. Each cell subset's genomic DNA was divided evenly among several immunoSEQ plates. Assay used: immunoSEQ multiplex PCR; TCRdb lists only in-frame clones, some missing. This table holds hundreds of thousands of clones, less than 96% found once. The V and J genes are TRBV27 and TRBJ1-4, with 7 bases aligning to TRBD1. What was sequenced was naive CD4+ T cells sorted from blood. Subset described: CD45RA+ positively selected. This receptor was taken from a woman in her twenties or thirties in good health. The CDR3 nucleotides are TGTGCCAGCAGTTCGGACAGGCGGGGTGAAAAACTGTTTTTT. Its protein is CASSSDRRGEKLFF. Full variable domain (missing parts from reference TRBV27 and TRBJ1-4): EAQVTQNPRYLITVTGKKLTVTCSQNMNHEYMSWYRQDPGLGLRQIYYSMNVEVTDKGDVPEGYKVSRKEKRNFPLILESPSPNQTSLYFCASSSDRRGEKLFFGSGTQLSVL.